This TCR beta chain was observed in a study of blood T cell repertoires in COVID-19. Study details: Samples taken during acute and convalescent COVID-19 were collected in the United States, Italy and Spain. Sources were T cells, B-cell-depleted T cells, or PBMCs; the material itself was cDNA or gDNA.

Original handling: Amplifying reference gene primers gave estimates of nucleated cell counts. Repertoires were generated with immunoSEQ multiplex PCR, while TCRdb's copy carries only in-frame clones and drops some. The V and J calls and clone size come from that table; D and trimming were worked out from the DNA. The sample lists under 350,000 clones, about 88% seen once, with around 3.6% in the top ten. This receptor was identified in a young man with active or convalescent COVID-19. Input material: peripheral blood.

The CDR3 is CATSDSPDRTDTQYF. In DNA, the CDR3 is TGTGCCACCAGTGATTCTCCCGACAGGACAGATACGCAGTATTTT. This chain links TRBV24-1 with TRBJ2-3; D possibly corresponds to TRBD1 (6 bases). V was shortened by 2 bases and J by 3 bases, with 11 bases between the two germline ends. This CDR3 comprises 15 residues. CDR1 is KGHDR, CDR2 SFDVKD, per germline.